This T cell receptor beta chain was documented in a study of blood T cell repertoires in COVID-19. About the study: T cells, B-cell-depleted T cells, or PBMCs supplied cDNA or gDNA.

V lost 4 bases and J lost 5; bases outside the gene matches: 7. The CDR3 is 16 residues long. CDR1 and CDR2 from the germline V gene are ENHRY and SYGVKD. Original methodology: Amplification of reference gene primers was used by the study to estimate nucleated cell counts. TCRdb's table, derived via immunoSEQ multiplex PCR, lists solely in-frame clones and lacks some. V, J and clone size are taken as reported in that table, and D and trimming were inferred from the DNA itself. The sample contains 100,000 to 140,000 clones, roughly 83% of which appear only once. Material for sequencing was peripheral blood. This sequence originates from a human donor in a cohort sampled during active COVID-19. V and J are TRBV10-3 and TRBJ1-6; TRBD1 matches 8 bases. CDR3 protein: CAISVSSGQDNSPLHF. The CDR3, as DNA: TGTGCCATCAGTGTCTCATCGGGACAGGATAATTCACCCCTCCACTTT.